The 22 T cell receptor beta chains reported below all come from one sample, sequenced in a study of identical twins. MiXCR, run by TCRdb on the 5' RACE reads, gives a single entry per CDR3 protein. The repertoire holds about 730,000 distinct CDR3 sequences, with about 20% as singletons. The same sample was also studied in work on T cells expressing NK-cell markers.

The sequencing input was PBMCs. The receptor set was obtained from a woman in her late teens or twenties in good health.

This clonotype has at least ten counts. The gene calls are TRBV9 and TRBJ1-5, with a possible D match to TRBD1 (5 bases). The germline V and J ends were trimmed by 0 bases and 1 base, with 11 bases remaining between them. The CDR3 has 16 residues. CDR1 and CDR2 from the germline V gene are SGDLS and YYNGEE. Here the CDR3 DNA reads TGTGCCAGCAGCGTAGGCCAGGGCGGGAGCAATCAGCCCCAGCATTTT. Translated, it gives CASSVGQGGSNQPQHF.

The CDR3 sequence: CASSLTGDRFRDTQYF. Written as DNA, the CDR3 is TGTGCCAGCAGCTTAACCGGGGACAGGTTCAGAGATACGCAGTATTTT. The rearrangement uses TRBV11-3 and TRBJ2-3; TRBD1 aligns across 8 bases. The CDR3 runs to 16 residues. Trimming took 2 bases from V and 5 from J; bases not matched to a gene: 9. Germline V gene sequence: CDR1 SGHNT, CDR2 YENEEA.

This clonotype was observed a handful of times. The V call is TRBV6-1, the J call TRBJ2-1; weak D call: TRBD1 (5 bases). Germline V gene data show CDR1 as MNHNS and CDR2 as SASEGT. The CDR3 is 15 amino acids. V was shortened by 7 bases and J by 0 bases, with 13 bases between the two germline ends. As DNA, the CDR3 is TGTGCCAGCACCAGGACAACGAGCTCCTACAATGAGCAGTTCTTC. This encodes CASTRTTSSYNEQFF.

The gene calls are TRBV7-9 and TRBJ2-1; D gene uncertain. The CDR3 sequence is 16 residues long. CDR1 SEHNR and CDR2 FQNEAQ come from the germline V gene (reference sequence). V was pared by 4 bases and J by 1 base, with 14 bases between. CDR3 DNA: TGTGCCAGCAGCTCCGTCCAAGATGTTTCCTACAATGAGCAGTTCTTC. Protein: CASSSVQDVSYNEQFF.

Only a few counts were recorded for this clonotype. This sequence joins TRBV20-1 and TRBJ2-1, with unresolved D. CDR1 is DFQATT, CDR2 SNEGSKA, per germline (reference sequence). The CDR3 loop spans 11 amino acids. V was shortened by 3 bases and J by 12 bases, with 12 bases between the two germline ends. The CDR3 region has the DNA TGCAGTGCTAGTTGGAACCTGGGGCAGTTCTTC. It encodes CSASWNLGQFF.

The chain has TRBV12-3 or TRBV12-4 and TRBJ1-1; TRBD1 might be the D (5 bases). This CDR3 has 15 amino acids. Trimming cost V 6 bases and J 3 bases, with 17 bases left between them. CDR3 coding DNA: TGTGCCAGCAGCTTAAAAGATGGGGGGGACACTGAAGCTTTCTTT. The encoded protein is CASSLKDGGDTEAFF.

Only a few counts were recorded for this clonotype. V and J are TRBV15 and TRBJ2-3; 9 bases fit TRBD2. J gave up 2 bases and V 5 bases, and 8 bases lay outside the gene matches. The germline V gene encodes CDR1 LNHNV and CDR2 YYDKDF (reference sequence). This CDR3 comprises 16 residues. The CDR3 spells CATSPQWTSDTDTQYF. CDR3 DNA: TGTGCCACCAGCCCCCAGTGGACTAGCGACACAGATACGCAGTATTTT. The variable domain in full, with the rest retrieved from reference TRBV15 and TRBJ2-3, is DAMVIQNPRYQVTQFGKPVTLSCSQTLNHNVMYWYQQKSSQAPKLLFHYYDKDFNNEADTPDNFQSRRPNTSFCFLDIRSPGLGDTAMYLCATSPQWTSDTDTQYFGPGTRLTVL.

The V gene is TRBV7-8, the J gene TRBJ2-6; 7 bases agree with TRBD2. CDR3 size: 16 residues. The ends lost 5 bases at V and 1 base at J; junction bases unmatched: 5. CDR1 and CDR2 from the germline V gene are SGHVS and FQNEAQ. The CDR3 region has the DNA TGTGCCAGCAGCACTCGGGGGGAATCTGGGGCCAACGTCCTGACTTTC. Translation: CASSTRGESGANVLTF.

There are a few counts of this clonotype. V is TRBV12-3 or TRBV12-4 and J is TRBJ1-5; D perhaps matches TRBD1 (6 bases). The V end lost 4 bases, the J end lost 1 base, and 11 bases lay between the germline ends. The CDR3 has 15 amino acids. CDR3 nucleotide sequence: TGTGCCAGCAGTTCAGGACAGACGAGCAATCAGCCCCAGCATTTT. This sequence encodes CASSSGQTSNQPQHF.

In DNA, the CDR3 is TGTGCCAGGGGACGGAACAATGAGCAGTTCTTC. Amino acid sequence: CARGRNNEQFF. The chain combines TRBV21-1 with TRBJ2-1; TRBD1 reflects the table's D call only, with no check against the DNA. TRBV21-1 is flagged as a pseudogene. This CDR3 is 11 amino acids long.

This clonotype was counted a few times. CDR3 DNA sequence: TGCGCCAGCAGCTTGGGGGTGTCTAGTCGGCAGATCACAGATACGCAGTATTTT. Protein product: CASSLGVSSRQITDTQYF. The chain uses TRBV5-1 and TRBJ2-3; D gene uncertain. The germline V gene encodes CDR1 SGHRS and CDR2 YFSETQ. Trimming cost V 0 bases and J 2 bases, with 19 bases left between them. This CDR3 has 18 amino acids.

The chain is built from TRBV21-1 and TRBJ2-7; the DNA was not used to check the table's D call, TRBD2. TRBV21-1 is shown as a pseudogene. The CDR3 contains 16 residues. The CDR3 loop reads CAGFDGTRILRYEQYF. The CDR3 DNA reads TGTGCCGGTTTTGACGGGACTCGCATTTTGAGGTACGAGCAGTACTTC.

The chain carries TRBV19 and TRBJ2-5; TRBD1 is a possible D gene (6 bases). The CDR3 sequence is 17 residues long. Germline values: CDR1 LNHDA, CDR2 SQIVND (reference sequence). The V and J ends lost 4 bases and 2 bases respectively, with 20 bases between them. The chain's CDR3 is CASSTPGAGAKQETQYF. The CDR3, as DNA: TGTGCCAGTAGTACCCCAGGGGCAGGGGCGAAACAAGAGACCCAGTACTTC.

In this sample, this clonotype turned up many times. V is TRBV20-1 and J is TRBJ1-4, with no clear D. The CDR3 covers 13 residues. Germline CDR1 and CDR2: DFQATT and SNEGSKA (reference sequence). The CDR3 nucleotides are TGCAGCCCCTCCGGACCGTCGGGGGAAAAACTGTTTTTT. Its translation: CSPSGPSGEKLFF.

This clonotype was detected a few times. The rearrangement links TRBV10-3 to TRBJ2-1; D may match TRBD1 or TRBD2 (5 bases each). Germline-derived CDR1 and CDR2 are ENHRY and SYGVKD. Trimming cost V 1 base and J 8 bases, with 12 bases left between them. CDR3 length: 14 amino acids. The CDR3 nucleotides read TGTGCCATCAGTGAGTTCGGCAGGGACCATGAGCAGTTCTTC. Encoded protein: CAISEFGRDHEQFF.

The chain is built from TRBV20-1 and TRBJ2-1, with 8 positions matching TRBD2. Per germline, CDR1 DFQATT and CDR2 SNEGSKA (reference sequence). The CDR3 runs to 14 residues. The J segment lost 0 bases and the V segment lost 6 bases, leaving 4 bases of the junction unmatched. CDR3 in DNA: TGCAGTGCAGAAAGCGGGAGCTCCTACAATGAGCAGTTCTTC. Its protein product is CSAESGSSYNEQFF.

There are a few counts of this clonotype. CDR3 in amino acids: CASSHSSSYEQYF. The CDR3 DNA is TGTGCCAGCAGCCACTCTAGCAGCTACGAGCAGTACTTC. The rearrangement joins TRBV7-2 to TRBJ2-7; D might be TRBD2 (5 bases). The CDR3 covers 13 residues. CDR1 and CDR2 from the germline V gene are SGHTA and FQGNSA. Trimming took 5 bases from V and 3 from J, leaving 11 bases between them.

This sequence joins TRBV11-2 and TRBJ2-1; D ambiguous. Trimming took off 0 bases at V and 3 bases at J, with 9 bases between the two ends. Germline assignment: CDR1 SGHAT and CDR2 FQNNGV. The length of the CDR3 is 15 residues. This CDR3 reads CASSLEGNNYNEQFF. The CDR3 nucleotides are TGTGCCAGCAGCTTAGAAGGGAACAACTACAATGAGCAGTTCTTC.

This clonotype has only a few counts. The gene calls are TRBV20-1 and TRBJ1-1; 8 nucleotides match TRBD1. The V and J ends lost 2 bases and 3 bases, in that order; junction bases with no gene match: 5. The CDR3 consists of 14 residues. Germline V gene data show CDR1 as DFQATT and CDR2 as SNEGSKA (reference sequence). CDR3 region: CSARHPGQDTEAFF. In nucleotides, the CDR3 is TGCAGTGCTAGACATCCGGGACAGGACACTGAAGCTTTCTTT.

This clonotype was detected a few times. The chain is built from TRBV10-3 and TRBJ2-1; tentative D call: TRBD2 (6 bases). The ends were cut back, 3 bases at V and 0 bases at J, with 15 bases in the middle. Germline lookup yields CDR1 ENHRY and CDR2 SYGVKD. The CDR3 consists of 17 residues. The CDR3 here is CAISDRNAGSSYNEQFF. DNA of the CDR3: TGTGCCATCAGTGATCGGAACGCGGGATCCTCCTACAATGAGCAGTTCTTC.

This clonotype came up a few times. This chain uses TRBV4-1 with TRBJ2-5; the D gene is possibly TRBD2 (5 bases). This CDR3 is 19 amino acids long. Germline-derived CDR1 and CDR2 are MGHRA and YSYEKL. V lost 1 base and J lost 2, with 23 bases in between. CDR3 loop: CASSQGHSPEVGKQETQYF. The CDR3 bases are TGCGCCAGCAGCCAAGGCCATTCCCCGGAGGTGGGGAAGCAAGAGACCCAGTACTTC.

This clonotype occurred a few times. The rearrangement joins TRBV5-1 to TRBJ2-7; D is uncertain. The germline V and J ends were trimmed by 1 base and 3 bases, with 11 bases remaining between them. Germline assignment: CDR1 SGHRS and CDR2 YFSETQ. The CDR3 runs to 14 residues. The CDR3 is CASSLSRRDYEQYF. CDR3 nucleotide sequence: TGCGCCAGCAGCTTGAGTCGAAGAGACTACGAGCAGTACTTC.